This entry concerns a single TCR beta chain. The entry originates in a study of blood T cell repertoires in COVID-19. Germline assignment: CDR1 MNHEY and CDR2 SVGAGI. CDR3 length: 14 amino acids. The V gene lost 7 bases and the J gene lost 5 bases, with 16 bases spanning the gap. Grouping used clinical history reported by participants in a survey and questionnaire. The recovered donors of Cohort 3 showed two negative PCRs, clearance, or symptom resolution. Original data processing: Amplification with reference gene primers provided the estimates of nucleated cell counts. Assay: immunoSEQ multiplex PCR; the TCRdb copy retains only in-frame clones and omits some. The V and J calls and clone size are taken from that table; D and trimming were inferred from the DNA. This table holds 110,000 to 150,000 clones, roughly 80% found once.

This sequence joins TRBV6-5 and TRBJ2-3, with a tentative D call TRBD1 (6 bases). The source of this sequence is a woman aged 45-59 years who had recovered from COVID-19. Source material: PBMCs or T cells enriched from blood (not recorded which). In DNA form, the CDR3 reads TGTGCCAGCATCGAATCTACAGGGAAAGATACGCAGTATTTT. This translates into CASIESTGKDTQYF.